Below, one T cell receptor (beta chain) is given with its context. Its antigen remains unknown. The CDR3 covers 14 residues. Trimming took off 4 bases at V and 3 bases at J, with 13 bases between the two ends. Germline CDR1 reads SEHNR; CDR2 reads FQNEAQ (reference sequence). This sample was included in a study of cytomegalovirus exposure and HLA in healthy donors. Study observations and caveats: In a later analysis, V- and J-gene trimming of beta chains associated with a DCLRE1C missense variant, replicated independently. An observed cluster of highly shared sequence variants was recorded as a likely sequencing artifact. For most subjects, TCR beta sequences were reported to predict HLA-A and HLA-B alleles with accuracy.

PCR amplification relied on 60 Vbeta primers (plus 13 Jbeta primers). TCRdb keeps only in-frame clones here, not all; method: immunoSEQ multiplex PCR. Of roughly 180,000 clones in the sample, 70% to 85% were seen once. Everyone who donated was a healthy bone marrow donor. The receptor comes from a woman aged 25 to 39 in good health and CMV-seropositive. Material: PBMCs. V and J are TRBV7-9 and TRBJ2-7; D may be TRBD2 (6 bases). In DNA, the CDR3 is TGTGCCAGCAGCTCCCCGGGACTCCGCTACGAGCAGTACTTC. Protein: CASSSPGLRYEQYF.